One and the same sample provided the 22 T cell receptor beta chains below, sequenced in a study of cytomegalovirus exposure and HLA in healthy donors. Primers: 60 Vbeta forward and 13 Jbeta reverse. Clones were read by immunoSEQ multiplex PCR, and TCRdb kept only the in-frame ones, dropping some. Altogether about 180,000 clones are present, 79% being singletons, with the ten largest covering around 0.69%. Sequenced: PBMCs. The receptors derive from a woman between 40 and 50 years old in good health and CMV-seronegative.

V is TRBV30 and J is TRBJ2-2; TRBD2 matches 11 bases. The ends lost 1 base at V and 6 bases at J; junction bases unmatched: 10. The CDR3 runs 17 residues. Germline CDR1 is GTSNPN and CDR2 is SVGIG (reference sequence). CDR3 sequence: CAWSAPRLAGLAGELFF. CDR3 DNA sequence: TGTGCCTGGAGTGCCCCCCGACTAGCGGGACTGGCCGGGGAGCTGTTTTTT. Full variable domain (missing parts from reference TRBV30 and TRBJ2-2): SQTIHQWPATLVQPVGSPLSLECTVEGTSNPNLYWYRQAAGRGLQLLFYSVGIGQISSEVPQNLSASRPQDRQFILSSKKLLLSDSGFYLCAWSAPRLAGLAGELFFGEGSRLTVL.

This clone has only one observation. The chain couples TRBV6-5 to TRBJ2-2; 8 nucleotides line up with TRBD1. Trimming cost V 4 bases and J 7 bases; bases outside gene matches: 2. CDR1 and CDR2 from the germline V gene are MNHEY and SVGAGI. The CDR3 spans 13 residues. The DNA of the CDR3 is TGTGCCAGCAGTTCACAGGGGGTCGGGGAGCTGTTTTTT. Its protein is CASSSQGVGELFF.

A remark on this clone: Compared with germline, one end of the junction differs, possibly owing to a read error. The V gene is TRBV15, the J gene TRBJ1-1; no reliable D call. Germline V CDR1 and CDR2: LNHNV, YYDKDF (reference sequence). CDR3 length: 13 residues. Here the CDR3 reads CATTRPGVTEAFF. For the CDR3, the DNA is TGTGCCACCACCAGACCCGGGGTCACTGAAGCTTTCTTT.

This clone was picked up a small number of times. V usage is TRBV19 and J usage is TRBJ2-1, with 10 positions matching TRBD1. The CDR3 is 14 residues long. Looked up from germline, CDR1 is LNHDA and CDR2 is SQIVND (reference sequence). After removal of 5 bases from V and 6 bases from J, the junction contained 4 bases not matched to a gene. DNA of the CDR3: TGTGCCAGTAGTCGCCGGACAGGGGGCAATGAGCAGTTCTTC. Protein: CASSRRTGGNEQFF.

CDR3 coding DNA: TGCGCCAGCAGCTTGGACGCAGGGTCTGGAAACACCATATATTTT. This translates into CASSLDAGSGNTIYF. The chain carries TRBV5-1 and TRBJ1-3; tentative D call: TRBD1 (5 bases). The germline CDR1 and CDR2 sequences are SGHRS and YFSETQ. The V end lost 0 bases, the J end lost 1 base, and 8 bases lay between the germline ends. The CDR3 contains 15 residues.

CDR3 amino acids: CASSYSQVDSYEQYF. The CDR3 region has the DNA TGTGCCAGCAGTTACTCCCAGGTAGACTCCTACGAGCAGTACTTC. The chain recombines TRBV6-5 with TRBJ2-7; D uncertain. The germline V and J ends were trimmed by 0 bases and 0 bases, with 9 bases remaining between them. Germline V gene sequence: CDR1 MNHEY, CDR2 SVGAGI. The CDR3 sequence is 15 residues long.

This clone is a singleton in its sample. This rearrangement joins TRBV6-1 to TRBJ1-1; the D is unclear. Trimming left V 5 bases short and J 8 bases short, with 12 bases between. This CDR3 spans 12 amino acids. The germline V gene encodes CDR1 MNHNS and CDR2 SASEGT. CDR3 sequence (DNA): TGTGCCAGCAGTCCGGCGGCCGGAGAAGCTTTCTTT. Protein: CASSPAAGEAFF.

The genes are TRBV7-3 and TRBJ2-2; 11 nucleotides agree with TRBD2. Germline V CDR1 and CDR2: SGHTA, FQGTGA. The V gene end was trimmed by 1 base and the J gene end by 7 bases; junction bases not matched to a gene: 2. The CDR3 covers 15 residues. This chain's CDR3 is CASSLITSGGGELFF. DNA of the CDR3: TGTGCCAGCAGCTTAATCACTAGCGGGGGCGGGGAGCTGTTTTTT.

The chain combines TRBV11-3 with TRBJ2-7; tentatively, D is TRBD1 (5 bases). Germline loops: CDR1 SGHNT, CDR2 YENEEA. V was clipped by 4 bases and J by 1 base, with 14 bases between them. This CDR3 is built from 15 residues. This CDR3 reads CASSSLKGRSYEQYF. The CDR3 DNA reads TGTGCCAGCAGCTCATTAAAGGGGCGATCCTACGAGCAGTACTTC.

V is TRBV27 and J is TRBJ2-7, with a weak D call TRBD1 (6 bases). Germline V CDR1 and CDR2: MNHEY, SMNVEV (reference sequence). CDR3 length equals 15 residues. With 3 bases removed from V and 5 bases from J, the gap between germline ends came to 17 bases. Here the CDR3 DNA reads TGTGCCAGCAGTTTCGACTTTGGACAGACCCACGAGCAGTACTTC. Protein sequence: CASSFDFGQTHEQYF.

This clone was detected once. The V and J genes are TRBV7-2 and TRBJ2-5; weak D call: TRBD2 (5 bases). V was trimmed by 6 bases and J by 4 bases, leaving 15 bases between them. Per the germline V gene, CDR1 is SGHTA and CDR2 is FQGNSA. The CDR3 totals 14 residues. The CDR3 nucleotides read TGTGCCAGCAGTTCACTAGTTGGAGCAGAGACCCAGTACTTC. Translating it yields CASSSLVGAETQYF.

This chain uses TRBV10-1 with TRBJ2-3; a weak D match, TRBD1 (6 bases). This CDR3 contains 13 residues. CDR1 and CDR2 from the germline V gene are WNHNN and SYGVQD (reference sequence). V dropped 4 bases and J dropped 9 bases, with 14 bases sitting between them. In DNA form, the CDR3 reads TGCGCCAGCAGTGTAGGCAGGGACACGACGCAGTATTTT. This sequence encodes CASSVGRDTTQYF.

V is TRBV2 and J is TRBJ2-5, with 9 bases that match TRBD2. There are 14 residues in the CDR3. Germline assignment: CDR1 SNHLY and CDR2 FYNNEI. The V gene end was trimmed by 3 bases and the J gene end by 5 bases; junction bases not matched to a gene: 4. CDR3 residues: CASSERGGRETQYF. The DNA of the CDR3 is TGTGCCAGCAGTGAGCGGGGGGGCCGGGAGACCCAGTACTTC.

V gene TRBV28 combines with J gene TRBJ2-7; 12 bases map to TRBD1. With 4 bases clipped from V and 3 bases from J, the junction kept 4 bases outside the gene matches. Germline V gene lookup returns CDR1 MDHEN and CDR2 SYDVKM. This CDR3 is 15 amino acids long. The CDR3 reads CASSSGTGGNYEQYF. CDR3 DNA sequence: TGTGCCAGCAGTTCCGGGACAGGGGGCAACTACGAGCAGTACTTC.

The rearrangement links TRBV19 to TRBJ2-1, with 16 bases matching TRBD2. The CDR3 covers 19 residues. The V gene end was trimmed by 5 bases and the J gene end by 0 bases; junction bases not matched to a gene: 7. The germline gives CDR1 LNHDA, CDR2 SQIVND (reference sequence). The CDR3 protein is CASSPPGLAGGSSYNEQFF. CDR3 bases: TGTGCCAGTAGTCCCCCGGGACTAGCGGGAGGGAGCTCCTACAATGAGCAGTTCTTC.

This clone was counted a single time. The V and J genes are TRBV6-1 and TRBJ1-2, with a tentative D call TRBD1 (5 bases). The germline V and J ends were trimmed by 4 bases and 7 bases, with 10 bases remaining between them. Germline-derived CDR1 and CDR2 are MNHNS and SASEGT. CDR3 length: 12 residues. CDR3 in amino acids: CASSGTRTGYTF. CDR3 DNA: TGTGCCAGCAGTGGGACAAGGACTGGCTACACCTTC.

This clone was observed once. J is TRBJ2-1 and V is TRBV7-9, with 7 bases identical to TRBD1. Germline assignment: CDR1 SEHNR and CDR2 FQNEAQ (reference sequence). The CDR3 consists of 14 residues. The chain's CDR3 is CAALKGTEYNEQFF. The CDR3, as DNA: TGTGCAGCCCTTAAGGGGACAGAATACAATGAGCAGTTCTTC.

Here the CDR3 DNA reads TGTGCCAGTATCCTACCGGGACAGAACACTGAAGCTTTCTTT. Amino acid sequence: CASILPGQNTEAFF. The chain links TRBV19 to TRBJ1-1; a possible D gene is TRBD1 (6 bases). This CDR3 comprises 14 residues. Germline CDR1 reads LNHDA; CDR2 reads SQIVND (reference sequence). Trimming cost V 7 bases and J 1 base, with 13 bases left between them.

The chain joins TRBV5-1 to TRBJ2-2; 10 bases align to TRBD2. Unmatched junction bases numbered 8, after V lost 7 bases and J lost 5 bases. The germline CDR1 and CDR2 sequences are SGHRS and YFSETQ. This CDR3 has 15 residues. The CDR3 sequence is CASLLAGGQTGELFF. The CDR3 DNA reads as TGCGCCAGCTTATTAGCGGGAGGACAAACCGGGGAGCTGTTTTTT.

V gene TRBV7-9 combines with J gene TRBJ2-5; possible D gene TRBD2, 6 bases. This CDR3 has 14 residues. V lost 5 bases to trimming and J lost 5 bases, with 15 bases between them. The V gene's germline CDR1 is SEHNR and CDR2 FQNEAQ (reference sequence). Here the CDR3 reads CASSPGVIGETQYF. In nucleotides, the CDR3 is TGTGCCAGCAGCCCGGGGGTCATAGGGGAGACCCAGTACTTC.

The chain links TRBV6-6 to TRBJ2-1, with a tentative D call TRBD2 (6 bases). Trimming left V 6 bases short and J 6 bases short, with 15 bases between. The CDR3 contains 14 residues. Germline V gene lookup returns CDR1 MNHNY and CDR2 SVGAGI (reference sequence). The CDR3 coding sequence is TGTGCCAGCAGCCCCCTTGGAGGGTCCAATGAGCAGTTCTTC. It specifies CASSPLGGSNEQFF.

This chain joins TRBV2 and TRBJ2-2; the D is unclear. CDR3 length equals 15 residues. Germline CDR1 is SNHLY and CDR2 is FYNNEI. V lost 1 base and J 5 bases, leaving 11 bases between the germline ends. Here the CDR3 reads CASSEGTRGTGELFF. For the CDR3, the DNA is TGTGCCAGCAGTGAAGGAACGCGAGGTACCGGGGAGCTGTTTTTT.